The 10 T cell receptor beta chains below were found in one sample sequenced in a study of cytomegalovirus exposure and HLA in healthy donors. Use of 60 Vbeta and 13 Jbeta primers characterized the PCR. Sequencing was performed with immunoSEQ multiplex PCR; in TCRdb, only in-frame clones are kept and a portion is missing. Among roughly 120,000 clones listed, around 80% were seen once. The sequencing input was PBMCs. Receptors originate from a man in his fifties or sixties in good health and CMV-seronegative.

Remarks on this clone: A junction boundary mismatches the germline segment, possibly from a read error. The J gene is TRBJ1-1, the V gene TRBV5-4; D gene unclear. Germline V gene data show CDR1 as SGHNT and CDR2 as YYREEE (reference sequence). The CDR3 contains 12 residues. The CDR3, as DNA: TGTGCCAGCAGCCCCAGGAACACTGGAGCTTTCTTT. Residues: CASSPRNTGAFF. Using reference TRBV5-4 and TRBJ1-1 for the parts outside the CDR3, the full variable domain is ETGVTQSPTHLIKTRGQQVTLRCSSQSGHNTVSWYQQALGQGPQFIFQYYREEENGRGNFPPRFSGLQFPNYSSELNVNALELDDSALYLCASSPRNTGAFFGQGTRLTVV.

The chain carries TRBV19 and TRBJ1-2; 12 nucleotides agree with TRBD1. CDR1 LNHDA and CDR2 SQIVND come from the germline V gene (reference sequence). There are 17 residues in the CDR3. V lost 7 bases and J lost 4; bases outside the gene matches: 13. The CDR3 bases are TGTGCCAGTACCAAAAGGGACAGGGGGCAATTCGGCTATGGCTACACCTTC. Its protein is CASTKRDRGQFGYGYTF.

The rearrangement uses TRBV7-3 and TRBJ2-5, with 9 bases lining up with TRBD1. V shed 0 bases, J shed 1 base, and the junction held 3 bases outside the gene matches. Germline CDR1 is SGHTA and CDR2 is FQGTGA. The CDR3 has 16 residues. CDR3 loop: CASSLTTGGGQETQYF. The CDR3 DNA reads as TGTGCCAGCAGCTTAACGACAGGGGGAGGCCAAGAGACCCAGTACTTC.

The chain carries TRBV7-9 and TRBJ1-1; 8 bases are a match to TRBD1. Trimming cost V 5 bases and J 1 base; bases outside gene matches: 15. The CDR3 is 18 amino acids. From germline, CDR1 is SEHNR and CDR2 FQNEAQ (reference sequence). The CDR3 bases are TGTGCCAGCAGCCGTCCGACAGGGGCCGTACCGAGGAACACTGAAGCTTTCTTT. Its translation is CASSRPTGAVPRNTEAFF.

This clone was seen a few times. The CDR3 region is CASSKTGILYEQYF. Here the CDR3 DNA reads TGTGCCAGCAGTAAGACAGGGATACTCTACGAGCAGTACTTC. The chain links TRBV5-4 to TRBJ2-7; TRBD1 matches 7 bases. This CDR3 contains 14 residues. From germline, CDR1 is SGHNT and CDR2 YYREEE (reference sequence). V shed 5 bases and J 3 bases; nucleotides not matched to a gene: 8.

The rearrangement joins TRBV13 to TRBJ1-2; maybe TRBD1 (5 bases). CDR3 length: 15 residues. V gave up 4 bases and J gave up 6 bases, with 18 bases separating them. Germline loops: CDR1 PRHDT, CDR2 FYEKMQ (reference sequence). CDR3 sequence: CASSSAGESGHGYTF. The CDR3 bases are TGTGCCAGCAGCTCCGCAGGAGAGTCAGGGCATGGCTACACCTTC.

This clone came up a few times. The chain carries TRBV4-3 and TRBJ1-3; D might be TRBD1 (5 bases). The CDR3 totals 15 residues. The V gene's germline CDR1 is LGHNA and CDR2 YSLEER. V lost 4 bases and J 0 bases, leaving 10 bases between the germline ends. The CDR3 reads CASSPRQLSGNTIYF. The CDR3 DNA follows: TGCGCCAGCAGCCCTCGACAGCTCTCTGGAAACACCATATATTTT.

The V gene is TRBV5-4, the J gene TRBJ2-5; 11 bases are a match to TRBD2. V gave up 4 bases and J gave up 2 bases; unmatched junction bases: 4. The CDR3 is 15 residues long. Germline CDR1 reads SGHNT; CDR2 reads YYREEE (reference sequence). This CDR3 is CASSRASGGQETQYF. CDR3 nucleotides: TGTGCCAGCAGCAGAGCTAGCGGGGGGCAAGAGACCCAGTACTTC.

The chain has TRBV10-3 and TRBJ2-7, with 7 bases matching TRBD1. This CDR3 contains 13 residues. The germline V gene encodes CDR1 ENHRY and CDR2 SYGVKD. V dropped 5 bases and J dropped 4; count of bases not matched to a gene: 5. CDR3 protein: CAISKGRGYEQYF. The CDR3 DNA reads as TGTGCCATCAGTAAGGGCAGGGGGTACGAGCAGTACTTC.

V usage is TRBV28 and J usage is TRBJ1-5, with D uncertain. The CDR3 extends over 13 amino acids. The V gene lost 6 bases and the J gene lost 0 bases, with 6 bases spanning the gap. From germline, CDR1 is MDHEN and CDR2 SYDVKM. The CDR3 protein is CASRSYSNQPQHF. As DNA, the CDR3 is TGTGCCAGCAGATCTTATAGCAATCAGCCCCAGCATTTT.